A selection of T cell receptor beta chains follows, all from one sample in a study of T cell responses to AZD1222 COVID-19 vaccine. Some clones are missing from TCRdb's copy, which holds only in-frame ones; the method was immunoSEQ multiplex PCR. The sample shows 150,000 to 200,000 clones, under 95% of them seen only once. The source material was peripheral blood, sampled 28 days after the second AZD1222 dose. The receptors here all came from an adult who received the AZD1222 COVID-19 vaccine. The CDR3 runs from the conserved cysteine through the conserved F or W. A D gene is named only where the DNA matches it firmly. A row's size may be missing; if present it is once, few, many or a size class.

abundance: .
d_gene: TRBD2
j_gene: TRBJ2-1
v_gene: TRBV7-8
CDR3aa: CASSLVAGSPNEQFF
CDR3nt: TGTGCCAGCAGCTTAGTAGCGGGGTCTCCCAATGAGCAGTTCTTC

abundance: .
d_gene: TRBD1
j_gene: TRBJ1-6
v_gene: TRBV5-8
CDR3aa: CASSLRDSVKHWDSPLHF
CDR3nt: TGTGCCAGCAGCCTGCGGGACAGCGTAAAACATTGGGATTCACCCCTCCACTTT

abundance: .
d_gene: .
j_gene: TRBJ1-1
v_gene: TRBV2
CDR3aa: CASSIGQIMNTEAFF
CDR3nt: TGTGCCAGCAGCATAGGACAGATCATGAACACTGAAGCTTTCTTT

abundance: .
d_gene: .
j_gene: TRBJ1-4
v_gene: TRBV6-5
CDR3aa: CASSPGPNEKLFF
CDR3nt: TGTGCCAGCAGCCCCGGACCAAATGAAAAACTGTTTTTT

abundance: .
d_gene: .
j_gene: TRBJ1-2
v_gene: TRBV6-5
CDR3aa: CASSPLTGAVGYTF
CDR3nt: TGTGCCAGCAGCCCACTAACAGGTGCGGTTGGCTACACCTTC

abundance: .
d_gene: .
j_gene: TRBJ1-1
v_gene: TRBV3-1/TRBV3-2
CDR3aa: CASSQAAEAFF
CDR3nt: TGTGCCAGCAGCCAAGCTGCGGAAGCTTTCTTT

abundance: .
d_gene: TRBD1
j_gene: TRBJ2-1
v_gene: TRBV13
CDR3aa: CASSFRQGPYNEQFF
CDR3nt: TGTGCCAGCAGCTTCCGACAGGGCCCCTACAATGAGCAGTTCTTC

abundance: .
d_gene: .
j_gene: TRBJ1-1
v_gene: TRBV7-2
CDR3aa: CASSPQLDTEAFF
CDR3nt: TGTGCCAGCAGTCCTCAGTTGGACACTGAAGCTTTCTTT

abundance: .
d_gene: .
j_gene: TRBJ1-1
v_gene: TRBV29-1
CDR3aa: CSVRTLNTEAFF
CDR3nt: TGCAGCGTTCGGACTCTGAACACTGAAGCTTTCTTT

abundance: once
d_gene: TRBD2
j_gene: TRBJ2-7
v_gene: TRBV11-2
CDR3aa: CASSYGLASSYEQYF
CDR3nt: TGTGCCAGCAGTTATGGACTAGCGAGCTCCTACGAGCAGTACTTC

abundance: once
d_gene: .
j_gene: TRBJ2-7
v_gene: TRBV9
CDR3aa: CASSPVGNNYEQYF
CDR3nt: TGTGCCAGCAGCCCAGTAGGGAACAACTACGAGCAGTACTTC

abundance: .
d_gene: .
j_gene: TRBJ1-2
v_gene: TRBV3-1/TRBV3-2
CDR3aa: CASSQDPLYGYTF
CDR3nt: TGTGCCAGCAGCCAAGATCCCCTTTATGGCTACACCTTC

abundance: .
d_gene: .
j_gene: TRBJ1-3
v_gene: TRBV9
CDR3aa: CASSVHLAPGAGNTIYF
CDR3nt: TGTGCCAGCAGCGTACATCTGGCCCCAGGGGCTGGAAACACCATATATTTT

abundance: .
d_gene: TRBD1
j_gene: TRBJ2-3
v_gene: TRBV7-8
CDR3aa: CASSLGTGAADTQYF
CDR3nt: TGTGCCAGCAGCTTGGGGACAGGGGCAGCAGATACGCAGTATTTT

abundance: .
d_gene: .
j_gene: TRBJ1-6
v_gene: TRBV18
CDR3aa: CASSPPLARANNSPLHF
CDR3nt: TGTGCCAGCTCTCCACCCCTAGCCAGGGCGAATAATTCACCCCTCCACTTT

abundance: .
d_gene: .
j_gene: TRBJ2-3
v_gene: TRBV7-3
CDR3aa: CASSLSGGTDTQYF
CDR3nt: TGTGCCAGCAGCTTAAGCGGGGGCACAGATACGCAGTATTTT

abundance: .
d_gene: TRBD1
j_gene: TRBJ1-4
v_gene: TRBV4-1
CDR3aa: CASSPRDRGHGNEKLFF
CDR3nt: TGCGCCAGCAGCCCCCGGGACAGGGGGCACGGTAATGAAAAACTGTTTTTT

abundance: .
d_gene: TRBD1
j_gene: TRBJ1-2
v_gene: TRBV12-5
CDR3aa: CASGYRGFNYGYTF
CDR3nt: TGTGCTAGTGGGTACAGGGGCTTTAACTATGGCTACACCTTC

abundance: .
d_gene: .
j_gene: TRBJ2-3
v_gene: TRBV13
CDR3aa: CASSVLHIVGTDTQYF
CDR3nt: TGTGCCAGCAGCGTATTACACATTGTGGGCACAGATACGCAGTATTTT

abundance: once
d_gene: TRBD2
j_gene: TRBJ2-5
v_gene: TRBV5-1
CDR3aa: CASSFRLAGGPFAETQYF
CDR3nt: TGCGCCAGCAGCTTTAGACTAGCGGGGGGGCCATTCGCGGAGACCCAGTACTTC